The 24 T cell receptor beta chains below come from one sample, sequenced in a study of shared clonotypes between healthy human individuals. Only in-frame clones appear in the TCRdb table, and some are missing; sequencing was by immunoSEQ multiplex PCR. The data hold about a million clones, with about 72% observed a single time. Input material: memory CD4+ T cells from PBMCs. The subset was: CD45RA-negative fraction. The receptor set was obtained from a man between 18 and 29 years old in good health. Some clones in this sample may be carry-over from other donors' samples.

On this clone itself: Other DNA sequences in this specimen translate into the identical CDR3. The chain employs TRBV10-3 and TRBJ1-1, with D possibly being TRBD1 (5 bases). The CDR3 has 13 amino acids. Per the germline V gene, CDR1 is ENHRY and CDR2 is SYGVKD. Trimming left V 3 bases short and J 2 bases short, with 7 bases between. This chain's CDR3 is CAISDQGNTEAFF. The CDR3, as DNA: TGTGCCATCAGTGACCAGGGTAACACTGAAGCTTTCTTT.

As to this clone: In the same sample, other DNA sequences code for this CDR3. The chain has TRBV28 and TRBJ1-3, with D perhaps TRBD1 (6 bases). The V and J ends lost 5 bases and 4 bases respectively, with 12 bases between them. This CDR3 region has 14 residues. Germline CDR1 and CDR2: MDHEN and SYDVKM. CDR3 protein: CASSRGGVGNTIYF. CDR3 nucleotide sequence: TGTGCCAGCAGTAGGGGGGGTGTGGGAAACACCATATATTTT.

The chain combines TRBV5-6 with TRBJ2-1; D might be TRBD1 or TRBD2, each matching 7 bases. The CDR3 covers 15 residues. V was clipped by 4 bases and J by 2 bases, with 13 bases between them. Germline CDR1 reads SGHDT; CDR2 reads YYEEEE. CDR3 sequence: CASSRAGQTYNEQFF. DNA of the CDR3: TGTGCCAGCAGCCGAGCGGGACAGACCTACAATGAGCAGTTCTTC.

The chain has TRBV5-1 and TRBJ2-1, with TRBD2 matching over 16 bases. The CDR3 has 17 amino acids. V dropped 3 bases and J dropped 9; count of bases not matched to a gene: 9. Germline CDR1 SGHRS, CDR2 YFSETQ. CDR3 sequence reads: CASSWGTSGRAEVEQFF. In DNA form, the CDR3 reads TGCGCCAGCAGCTGGGGGACTAGCGGGAGGGCAGAGGTTGAGCAGTTCTTC.

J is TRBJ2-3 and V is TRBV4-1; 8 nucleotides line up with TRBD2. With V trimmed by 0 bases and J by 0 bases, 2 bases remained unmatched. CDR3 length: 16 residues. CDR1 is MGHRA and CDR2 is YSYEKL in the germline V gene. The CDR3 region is CASSQEPSGSTDTQYF. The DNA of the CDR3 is TGCGCCAGCAGCCAAGAGCCTAGCGGGAGCACAGATACGCAGTATTTT.

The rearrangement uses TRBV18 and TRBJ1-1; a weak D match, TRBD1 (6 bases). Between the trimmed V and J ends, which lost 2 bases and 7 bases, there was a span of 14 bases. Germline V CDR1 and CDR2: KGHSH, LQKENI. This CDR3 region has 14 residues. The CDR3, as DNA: TGTGCCAGCTCACCAAGGACAGTCCCCGATGAAGCTTTCTTT. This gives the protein CASSPRTVPDEAFF. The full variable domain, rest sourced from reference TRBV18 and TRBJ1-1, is NAGVMQNPRHLVRRRGQEARLRCSPMKGHSHVYWYRQLPEEGLKFMVYLQKENIIDESGMPKERFSAEFPKEGPSILRIQQVVRGDSAAYFCASSPRTVPDEAFFGQGTRLTVV.

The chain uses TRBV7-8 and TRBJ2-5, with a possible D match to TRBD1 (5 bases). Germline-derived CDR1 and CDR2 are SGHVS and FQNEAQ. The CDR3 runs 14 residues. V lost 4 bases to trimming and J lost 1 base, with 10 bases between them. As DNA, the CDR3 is TGTGCCAGCAGCTCCAGGGCGCTCCAAGAGACCCAGTACTTC. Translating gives CASSSRALQETQYF.

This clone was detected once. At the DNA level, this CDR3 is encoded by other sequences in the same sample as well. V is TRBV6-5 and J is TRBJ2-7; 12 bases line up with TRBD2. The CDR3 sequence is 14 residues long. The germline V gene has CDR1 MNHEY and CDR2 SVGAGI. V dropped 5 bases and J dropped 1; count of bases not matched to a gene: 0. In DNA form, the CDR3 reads TGTGCCAGCAGTACTAGCGGGAGGTCCTACGAGCAGTACTTC. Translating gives CASSTSGRSYEQYF.

CDR3 sequence: CASSRTNSNEQFF. CDR3 sequence (DNA): TGTGCCAGCAGCCGAACCAATTCGAATGAGCAGTTCTTC. The chain uses TRBV14 and TRBJ2-1; no firm D call. V lost 4 bases and J lost 7, with 11 bases in between. Germline V gene data show CDR1 as SGHDN and CDR2 as FVKESK. The CDR3 has 13 amino acids.

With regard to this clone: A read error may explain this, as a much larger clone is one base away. The CDR3 DNA reads TGCGCCAGCAGCCAAGGGGGAGAAAAAAAGACCCAGTACTTC. It is translated as CASSQGGEKKTQYF. The chain joins TRBV4-1 to TRBJ2-5, with D possibly TRBD2 on 5 matching bases. This CDR3 is 14 amino acids long. With 1 base removed from V and 6 bases from J, the gap between germline ends came to 12 bases. CDR1 and CDR2 from the germline V gene are MGHRA and YSYEKL.

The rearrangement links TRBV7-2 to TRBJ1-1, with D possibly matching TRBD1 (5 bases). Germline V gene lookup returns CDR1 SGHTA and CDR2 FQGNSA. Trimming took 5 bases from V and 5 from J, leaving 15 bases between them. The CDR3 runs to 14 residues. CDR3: CASSDRQGSTEAFF. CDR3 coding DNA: TGTGCCAGCAGCGACCGTCAGGGAAGTACTGAAGCTTTCTTT.

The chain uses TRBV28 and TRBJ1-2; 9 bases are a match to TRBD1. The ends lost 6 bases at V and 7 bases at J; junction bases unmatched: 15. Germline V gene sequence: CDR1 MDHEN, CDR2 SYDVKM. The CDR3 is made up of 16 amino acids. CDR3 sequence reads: CASSLPVGTGNRGYTF. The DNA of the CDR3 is TGTGCCAGCAGCCTACCCGTCGGGACAGGGAATCGTGGCTACACCTTC.

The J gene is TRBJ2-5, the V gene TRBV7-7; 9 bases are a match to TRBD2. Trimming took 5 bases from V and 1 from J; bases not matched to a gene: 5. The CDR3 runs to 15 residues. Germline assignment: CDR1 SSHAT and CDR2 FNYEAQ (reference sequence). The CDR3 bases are TGTGCCAGCAGCCGTAGGCGGGAGGGCCAAGAGACCCAGTACTTC. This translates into CASSRRREGQETQYF.

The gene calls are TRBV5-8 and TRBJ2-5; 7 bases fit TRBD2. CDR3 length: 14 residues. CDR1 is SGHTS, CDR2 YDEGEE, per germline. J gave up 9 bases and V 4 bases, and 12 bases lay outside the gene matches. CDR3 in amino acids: CASSQTSARWAQYF. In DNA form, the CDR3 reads TGTGCCAGCAGCCAAACTAGCGCCCGTTGGGCCCAGTACTTC. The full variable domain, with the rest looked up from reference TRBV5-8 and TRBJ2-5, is EAGVTQSPTHLIKTRGQQATLRCSPISGHTSVYWYQQALGLGLQFLLWYDEGEERNRGNFPPRFSGRQFPNYSSELNVNALELEDSALYLCASSQTSARWAQYFGPGTRLLVL.

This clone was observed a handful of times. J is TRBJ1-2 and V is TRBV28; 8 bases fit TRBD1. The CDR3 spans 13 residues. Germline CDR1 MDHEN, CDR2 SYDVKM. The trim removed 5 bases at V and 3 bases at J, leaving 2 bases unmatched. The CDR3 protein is CASSPTGDYGYTF. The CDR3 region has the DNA TGTGCCAGCAGTCCGACAGGGGACTATGGCTACACCTTC.

The CDR3 loop is CASSLEGHFAGNTIYF. The CDR3, as DNA: TGCGCCAGCAGCTTGGAGGGACATTTCGCTGGAAACACCATATATTTT. The chain employs TRBV5-1 and TRBJ1-3; D is perhaps TRBD1 (6 bases). Germline V CDR1 and CDR2: SGHRS, YFSETQ. The CDR3 covers 16 residues. Trimming left V 0 bases short and J 2 bases short, with 12 bases between.

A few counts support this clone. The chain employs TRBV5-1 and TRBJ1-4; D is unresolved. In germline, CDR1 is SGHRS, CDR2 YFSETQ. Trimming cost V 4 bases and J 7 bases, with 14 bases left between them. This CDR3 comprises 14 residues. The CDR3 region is CASSPEWGFEKLFF. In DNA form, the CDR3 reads TGCGCCAGCAGCCCGGAGTGGGGTTTTGAAAAACTGTTTTTT.

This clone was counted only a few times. CDR3 amino acids: CASSTAGGEFF. For the CDR3, the DNA is TGTGCCAGCAGCACAGCGGGAGGGGAGTTCTTC. The chain uses TRBV7-9 and TRBJ2-1; TRBD2 agrees at 10 bases. This CDR3 spans 11 amino acids. Germline V gene lookup returns CDR1 SEHNR and CDR2 FQNEAQ (reference sequence). The J segment lost 14 bases and the V segment lost 5 bases, leaving 3 bases of the junction unmatched.

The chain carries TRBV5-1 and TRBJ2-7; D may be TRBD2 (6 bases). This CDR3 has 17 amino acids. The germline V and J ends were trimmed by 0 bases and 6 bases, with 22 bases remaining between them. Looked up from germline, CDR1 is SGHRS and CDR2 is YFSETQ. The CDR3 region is CASSLEWRARVGGEQYF. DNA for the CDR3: TGCGCCAGCAGCTTGGAATGGCGGGCCCGAGTGGGGGGCGAGCAGTACTTC.

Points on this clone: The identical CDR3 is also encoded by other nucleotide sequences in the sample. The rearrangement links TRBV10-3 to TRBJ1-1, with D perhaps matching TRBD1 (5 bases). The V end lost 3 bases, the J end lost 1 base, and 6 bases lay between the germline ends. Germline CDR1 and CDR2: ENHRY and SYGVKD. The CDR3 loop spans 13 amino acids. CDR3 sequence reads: CAISDQGNTEAFF. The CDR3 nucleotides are TGTGCCATCAGTGATCAGGGGAACACTGAAGCTTTCTTT.

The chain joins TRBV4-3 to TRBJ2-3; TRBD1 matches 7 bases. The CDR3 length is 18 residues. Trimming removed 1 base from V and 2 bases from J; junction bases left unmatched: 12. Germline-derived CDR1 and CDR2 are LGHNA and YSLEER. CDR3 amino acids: CASSQGPLTGPSTDTQYF. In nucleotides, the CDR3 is TGCGCCAGCAGCCAAGGACCCCTGACAGGGCCTTCCACAGATACGCAGTATTTT.

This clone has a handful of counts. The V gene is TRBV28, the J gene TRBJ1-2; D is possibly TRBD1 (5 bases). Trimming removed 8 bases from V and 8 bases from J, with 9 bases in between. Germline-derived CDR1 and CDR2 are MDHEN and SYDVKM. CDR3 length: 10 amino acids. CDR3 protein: CASGARGYTF. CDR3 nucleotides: TGTGCCAGCGGGGCCAGGGGCTACACCTTC.

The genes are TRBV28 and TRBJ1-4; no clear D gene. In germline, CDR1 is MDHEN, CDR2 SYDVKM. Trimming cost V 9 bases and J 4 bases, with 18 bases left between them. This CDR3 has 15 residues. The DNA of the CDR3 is TGTGCCAGTTTAGCGGGGTTAGACTATAATGAAAAACTGTTTTTT. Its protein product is CASLAGLDYNEKLFF. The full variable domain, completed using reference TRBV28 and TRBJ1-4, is DVKVTQSSRYLVKRTGEKVFLECVQDMDHENMFWYRQDPGLGLRLIYFSYDVKMKEKGDIPEGYSVSREKKERFSLILESASTNQTSMYLCASLAGLDYNEKLFFGSGTQLSVL.

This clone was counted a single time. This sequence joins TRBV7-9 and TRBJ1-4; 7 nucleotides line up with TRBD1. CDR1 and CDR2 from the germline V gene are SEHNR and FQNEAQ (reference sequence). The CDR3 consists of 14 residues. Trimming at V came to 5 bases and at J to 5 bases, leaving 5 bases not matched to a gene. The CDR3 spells CASSRTTGNEKLFF. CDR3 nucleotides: TGTGCCAGCAGCCGCACGACAGGGAATGAAAAACTGTTTTTT.